The rows below give T cell receptor beta chains drawn from one sample of a study of blood T cells in healthy people across ages. Each CDR3 protein gets one entry after TCRdb re-called the 5' RACE reads with MiXCR. The sample includes more than 500,000 distinct CDR3 sequences, about 27% of them seen just once. This sample also belongs to another study, concerning T cells of mothers and their children.

The sample consisted of blood. The receptors originated from a boy aged 2 to 10 in good health. Each CDR3 is given with its conserved first and last residue. Each record gives: D gene, J gene, clone size, V gene, CDR3 DNA, CDR3 protein. The D gene is left open where the match is weak. Rows may omit the clone size; those that give it use once, few, many or a size class.

NA TRBJ2-6 NA TRBV29-1 TGCAGCGCTGCTTCGACAGGCAACAACGTCCTGACTTTC CSAASTGNNVLTF
NA TRBJ1-3 NA TRBV29-1 TGCAGCGTTGCGACAGTAGTAGGAAACACCATATATTTT CSVATVVGNTIYF
NA TRBJ1-2 NA TRBV13 TGTGCCAGCAGTCTTAGGGGCCCCTATGGCTACACCTTC CASSLRGPYGYTF
NA TRBJ1-1 few TRBV7-2 TGTGCCAGCAGTTTATCGTGGGACACTGAAGCTTTCTTT CASSLSWDTEAFF
TRBD2 TRBJ2-5 NA TRBV19 TGTGCCAGTACGGCGGGAGGCGAAGAGACCCAGTACTTC CASTAGGEETQYF
NA TRBJ2-6 few TRBV7-2 TGTGCCAGCAGCTTACTAGCTGGGGCCAACGTCCTGACTTTC CASSLLAGANVLTF
TRBD2 TRBJ2-4 few TRBV7-9 TGTGCCAGCAGCTTAGAGAGCGTCCAGCGGGGGGGGAAAAACATTCAGTACTTC CASSLESVQRGGKNIQYF
TRBD1 TRBJ2-5 few TRBV7-6 TGTGCCAGCAGCTTGGGGCAGGGGGAACAAGAGACCCAGTACTTC CASSLGQGEQETQYF
TRBD2 TRBJ2-3 few TRBV20-1 TGCAGTGCTGAGGCTTTAGCGGGAGGGAGTCCAGATACGCAGTATTTT CSAEALAGGSPDTQYF
TRBD2 TRBJ2-3 few TRBV25-1 TGTGCCAGCAGCCACCCCTGGGAGCGGGAGGACACAGATACGCAGTATTTT CASSHPWEREDTDTQYF
NA TRBJ2-2 NA TRBV3-1 TGTGCCAGCAGCCACCGGGGGCTGGACACCGGGGAGCTGTTTTTT CASSHRGLDTGELFF
NA TRBJ1-1 few TRBV5-1 TGCGCCAGCGCTGGATGGAGAGGGGGCACTGAAGCTTTCTTT CASAGWRGGTEAFF
TRBD1 TRBJ2-6 NA TRBV4-3 TGCGCCAGCAGCCTAACAGGGGGGACTGGGACCAACGTCCTGACTTTC CASSLTGGTGTNVLTF
NA TRBJ2-6 few TRBV6-5 TGTGCCAGCAGTTATAGGAATGTCCTGACTTTC CASSYRNVLTF
TRBD1 TRBJ1-6 NA TRBV7-2 TGTGCCAGCAGCTTAGAGGGACAGGGGGCTTATAATTCACCCCTCCACTTT CASSLEGQGAYNSPLHF
TRBD1 TRBJ2-5 few TRBV9 TGTGCCAGCAGCGTGAGGACAGGAGAGACCCAGTACTTC CASSVRTGETQYF
NA TRBJ2-7 NA TRBV24-1 TGTGCCATCCCTCACTCCGGCGGGGAGCCCTACGAGCAGTACTTC CAIPHSGGEPYEQYF
TRBD1 TRBJ2-5 few TRBV7-2 TGTGCCAGCAGCTTAGTCTCAGGGGGCCCCCAGACCCAGTACTTC CASSLVSGGPQTQYF
NA TRBJ1-5 NA TRBV20-1 TGCAGTGCTACACCACCGGGACCCGGGAGCAATCAGCCCCAGCATTTT CSATPPGPGSNQPQHF
NA TRBJ1-4 few TRBV7-9 TGTGCCAGCAGCTTAGAATGGGGGCCAACTAATGAAAAACTGTTTTTT CASSLEWGPTNEKLFF
NA TRBJ2-7 few TRBV7-2 TGTGCCAGCAGCGATAGTCCGACTGGCTACGAGCAGTACTTC CASSDSPTGYEQYF
NA TRBJ2-3 NA TRBV18 TGTGCCAGCTCATCCAGACAACCAGATCCGCAGTATTTT CASSSRQPDPQYF
NA TRBJ2-7 NA TRBV7-2 TGTGCCAGCAGCTTAGGGGGGTGGGACGCCCCCTACGAGCAGTACTTC CASSLGGWDAPYEQYF
NA TRBJ1-2 NA TRBV7-2 TGTGCCAGCAGCTTAGCGCCTCAGGCCTTGTATGGCTACACCTTC CASSLAPQALYGYTF
NA TRBJ2-2 NA TRBV30 TGTGCCTGGAGTGTCCCAGAGTTGTCGTACACCGGGGAGCTGTTTTTT CAWSVPELSYTGELFF
TRBD2 TRBJ2-7 NA TRBV7-9 TGTGCCAGCAGCTTACCGGGACTAAGGGCCTACGAGCAGTACTTC CASSLPGLRAYEQYF